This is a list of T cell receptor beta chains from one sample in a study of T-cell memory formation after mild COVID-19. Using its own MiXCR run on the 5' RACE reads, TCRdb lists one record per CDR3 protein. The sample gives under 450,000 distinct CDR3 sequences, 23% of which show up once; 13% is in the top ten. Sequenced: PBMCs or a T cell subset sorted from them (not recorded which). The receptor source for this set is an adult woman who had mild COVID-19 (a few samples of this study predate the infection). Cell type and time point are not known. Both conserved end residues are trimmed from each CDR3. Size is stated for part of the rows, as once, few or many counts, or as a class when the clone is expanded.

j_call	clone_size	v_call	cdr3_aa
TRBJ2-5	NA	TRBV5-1	ASSLVQGTQY
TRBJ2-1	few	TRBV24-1	ATSDLYNEQF
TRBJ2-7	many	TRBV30	AWSGEGYEQY
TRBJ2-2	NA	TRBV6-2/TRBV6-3	ASWRRNTGELF
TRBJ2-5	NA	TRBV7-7	ASSLSTSSKETQY
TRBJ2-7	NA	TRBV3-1	ASTYTGGLY
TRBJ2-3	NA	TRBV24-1	ATSDPSSPGGQY
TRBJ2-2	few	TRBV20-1	SARPIDTGELF
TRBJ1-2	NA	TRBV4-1	ASSSPTGGKGYT
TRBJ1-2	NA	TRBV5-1	ASSFGAAGDYGYT
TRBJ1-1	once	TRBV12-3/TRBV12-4	ASTLGGGNTEAF
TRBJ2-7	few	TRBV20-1	SARMAGRYYEQY
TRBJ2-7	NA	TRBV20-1	SATQGAQEQY
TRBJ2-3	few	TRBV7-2	ASSPGSRESDTQY